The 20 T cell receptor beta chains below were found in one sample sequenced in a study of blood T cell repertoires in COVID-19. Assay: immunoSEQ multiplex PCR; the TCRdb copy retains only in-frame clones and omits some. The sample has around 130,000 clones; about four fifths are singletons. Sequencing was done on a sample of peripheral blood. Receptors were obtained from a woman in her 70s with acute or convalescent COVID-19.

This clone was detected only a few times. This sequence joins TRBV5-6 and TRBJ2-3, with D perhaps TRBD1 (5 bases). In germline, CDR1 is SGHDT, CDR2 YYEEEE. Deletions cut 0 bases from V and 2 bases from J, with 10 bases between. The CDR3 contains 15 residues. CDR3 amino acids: CASSLGQPYTDTQYF. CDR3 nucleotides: TGTGCCAGCAGCTTGGGACAGCCCTACACAGATACGCAGTATTTT.

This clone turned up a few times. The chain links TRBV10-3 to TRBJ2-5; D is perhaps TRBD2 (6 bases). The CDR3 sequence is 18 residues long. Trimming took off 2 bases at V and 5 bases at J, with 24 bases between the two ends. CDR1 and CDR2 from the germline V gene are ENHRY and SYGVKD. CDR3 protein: CAISEVLVNGGELETQYF. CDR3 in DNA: TGTGCCATCAGTGAGGTTTTGGTTAACGGGGGTGAACTGGAGACCCAGTACTTC.

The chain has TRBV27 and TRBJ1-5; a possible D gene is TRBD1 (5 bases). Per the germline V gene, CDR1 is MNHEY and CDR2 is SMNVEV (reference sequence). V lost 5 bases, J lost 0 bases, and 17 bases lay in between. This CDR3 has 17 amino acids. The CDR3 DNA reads TGTGCCAGCAGTCCCCGACAAGACAGTTATAGCAATCAGCCCCAGCATTTT. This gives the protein CASSPRQDSYSNQPQHF.

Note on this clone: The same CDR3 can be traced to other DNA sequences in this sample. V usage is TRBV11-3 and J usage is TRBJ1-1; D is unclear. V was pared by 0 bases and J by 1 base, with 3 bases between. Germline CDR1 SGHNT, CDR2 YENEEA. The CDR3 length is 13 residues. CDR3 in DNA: TGTGCCAGCAGCTTAGACTCGAACACTGAAGCTTTCTTT. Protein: CASSLDSNTEAFF. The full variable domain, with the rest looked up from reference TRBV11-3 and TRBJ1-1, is EAGVVQSPRYKIIEKKQPVAFWCNPISGHNTLYWYLQNLGQGPELLIRYENEEAVDDSQLPKDRFSAERLKGVDSTLKIQPAELGDSAVYLCASSLDSNTEAFFGQGTRLTVV.

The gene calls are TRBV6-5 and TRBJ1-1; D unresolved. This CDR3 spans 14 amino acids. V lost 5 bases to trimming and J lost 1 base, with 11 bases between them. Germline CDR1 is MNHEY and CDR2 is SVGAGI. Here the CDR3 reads CASSNPRGNTEAFF. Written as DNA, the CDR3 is TGTGCCAGCAGTAACCCCCGGGGGAACACTGAAGCTTTCTTT.

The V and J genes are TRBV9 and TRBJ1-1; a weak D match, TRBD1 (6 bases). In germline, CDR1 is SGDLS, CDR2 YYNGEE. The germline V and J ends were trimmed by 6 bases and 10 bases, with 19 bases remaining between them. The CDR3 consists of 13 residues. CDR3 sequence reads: CASTPSWGGGAFF. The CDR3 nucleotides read TGTGCCAGCACCCCAAGCTGGGGAGGGGGAGCTTTCTTT.

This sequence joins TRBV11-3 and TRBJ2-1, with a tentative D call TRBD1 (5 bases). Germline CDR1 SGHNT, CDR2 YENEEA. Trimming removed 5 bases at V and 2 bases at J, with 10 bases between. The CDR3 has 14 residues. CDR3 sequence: CASSLRQPYNEQFF. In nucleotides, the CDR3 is TGTGCCAGCAGCCTCCGACAGCCCTACAATGAGCAGTTCTTC.

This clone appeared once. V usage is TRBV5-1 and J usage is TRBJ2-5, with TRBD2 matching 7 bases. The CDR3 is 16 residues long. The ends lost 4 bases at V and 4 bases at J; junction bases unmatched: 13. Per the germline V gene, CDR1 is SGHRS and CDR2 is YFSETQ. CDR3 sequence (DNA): TGCGCCAGCAGCCAGGGTAGGACTAGAGGGTTAGAGACCCAGTACTTC. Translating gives CASSQGRTRGLETQYF.

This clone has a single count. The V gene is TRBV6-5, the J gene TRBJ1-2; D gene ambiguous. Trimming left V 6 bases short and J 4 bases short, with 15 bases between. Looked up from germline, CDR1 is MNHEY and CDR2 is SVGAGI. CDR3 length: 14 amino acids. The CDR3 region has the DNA TGTGCCAGCAGGAGAGATCCTAACGTCTATGGCTACACCTTC. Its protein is CASRRDPNVYGYTF.

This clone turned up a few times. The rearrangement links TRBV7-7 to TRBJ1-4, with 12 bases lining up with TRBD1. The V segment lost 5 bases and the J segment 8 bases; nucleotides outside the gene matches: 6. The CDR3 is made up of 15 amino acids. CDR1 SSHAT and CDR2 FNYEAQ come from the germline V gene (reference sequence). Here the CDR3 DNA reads TGTGCCAGCAGCCCCGGGGACAGGGGGCTGGAAAAACTGTTTTTT. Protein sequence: CASSPGDRGLEKLFF.

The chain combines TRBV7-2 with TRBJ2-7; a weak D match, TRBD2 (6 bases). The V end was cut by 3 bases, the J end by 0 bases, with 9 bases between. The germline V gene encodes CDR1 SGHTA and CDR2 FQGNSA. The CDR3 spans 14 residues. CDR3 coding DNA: TGTGCCAGCAGCTTGAGCGGGTACTCCTACGAGCAGTACTTC. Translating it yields CASSLSGYSYEQYF. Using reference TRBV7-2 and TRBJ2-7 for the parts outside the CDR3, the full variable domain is GAGVSQSPSNKVTEKGKDVELRCDPISGHTALYWYRQSLGQGLEFLIYFQGNSAPDKSGLPSDRFSAERTGGSVSTLTIQRTQQEDSAVYLCASSLSGYSYEQYFGPGTRLTVT.

The CDR3 DNA follows: TGTGCCAGCAGTGAACAGGGGGGCCATGGCTACACCTTC. Residues: CASSEQGGHGYTF. V is TRBV2 and J is TRBJ1-2, with 7 bases lining up with TRBD1. The CDR3 runs 13 residues. The V gene's germline CDR1 is SNHLY and CDR2 FYNNEI. V was clipped by 2 bases and J by 6 bases; unmatched bases: 3. Filled out from reference TRBV2 and TRBJ1-2, the complete variable domain reads EPEVTQTPSHQVTQMGQEVILRCVPISNHLYFYWYRQILGQKVEFLVSFYNNEISEKSEIFDDQFSVERPDGSNFTLKIRSTKLEDSAMYFCASSEQGGHGYTFGSGTRLTVV.

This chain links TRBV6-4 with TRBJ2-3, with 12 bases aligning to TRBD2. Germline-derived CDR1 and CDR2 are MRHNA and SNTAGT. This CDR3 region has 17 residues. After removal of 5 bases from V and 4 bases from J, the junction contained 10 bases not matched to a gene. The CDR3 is CASSSETSGGGPDTQYF. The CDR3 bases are TGTGCCAGCAGTTCCGAGACTAGCGGGGGAGGTCCAGATACGCAGTATTTT.

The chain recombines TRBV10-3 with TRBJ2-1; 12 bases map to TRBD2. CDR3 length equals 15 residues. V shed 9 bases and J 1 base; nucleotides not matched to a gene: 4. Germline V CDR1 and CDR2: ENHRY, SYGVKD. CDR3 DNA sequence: TGTGCCATTATGACTAGCGGGGGTTCCTACAATGAGCAGTTCTTC. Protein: CAIMTSGGSYNEQFF.

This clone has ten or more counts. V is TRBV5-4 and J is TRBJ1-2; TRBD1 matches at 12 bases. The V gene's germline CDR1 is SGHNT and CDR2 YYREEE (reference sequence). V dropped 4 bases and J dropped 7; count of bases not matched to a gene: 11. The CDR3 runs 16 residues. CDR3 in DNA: TGTGCCAGCAGCCCGGGACAGGGGGCTTTATCTTCTGGCTACACCTTC. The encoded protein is CASSPGQGALSSGYTF.

In DNA, the CDR3 is TGTGCCAGCAGCTCTCCGGGACAGGGAATCGACTTTGGAAACACCATATATTTT. Its translation: CASSSPGQGIDFGNTIYF. The chain is built from TRBV7-9 and TRBJ1-3; 9 bases agree with TRBD1. CDR3 length equals 18 residues. In germline, CDR1 is SEHNR, CDR2 FQNEAQ (reference sequence). Germline trimming cut 4 bases from V and 3 bases from J; bases unmatched to any gene: 13.

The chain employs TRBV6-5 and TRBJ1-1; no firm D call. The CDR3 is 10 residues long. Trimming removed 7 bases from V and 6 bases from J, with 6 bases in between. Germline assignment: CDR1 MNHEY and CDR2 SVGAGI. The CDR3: CASISAEAFF. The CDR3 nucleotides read TGTGCCAGCATTTCCGCTGAAGCTTTCTTT.

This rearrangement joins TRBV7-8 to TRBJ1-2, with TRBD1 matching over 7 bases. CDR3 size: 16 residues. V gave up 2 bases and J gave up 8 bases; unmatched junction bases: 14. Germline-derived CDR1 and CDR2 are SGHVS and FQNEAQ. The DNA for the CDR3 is TGTGCCAGCAGCTTAAGTCGAGCTGAGGGGGCCGAGGGCTACACCTTC. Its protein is CASSLSRAEGAEGYTF. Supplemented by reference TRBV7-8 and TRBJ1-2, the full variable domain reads GAGVSQSPRYKVAKRGQDVALRCDPISGHVSLFWYQQALGQGPEFLTYFQNEAQLDKSGLPSDRFFAERPEGSVSTLKIQRTQQEDSAVYLCASSLSRAEGAEGYTFGSGTRLTVV.

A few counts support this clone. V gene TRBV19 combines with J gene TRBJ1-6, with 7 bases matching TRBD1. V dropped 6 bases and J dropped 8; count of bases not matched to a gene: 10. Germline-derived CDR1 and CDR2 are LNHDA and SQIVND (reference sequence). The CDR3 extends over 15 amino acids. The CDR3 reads CASSPIGTEDSPLHF. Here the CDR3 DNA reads TGTGCCAGTAGCCCCATAGGGACAGAAGATTCACCCCTCCACTTT.

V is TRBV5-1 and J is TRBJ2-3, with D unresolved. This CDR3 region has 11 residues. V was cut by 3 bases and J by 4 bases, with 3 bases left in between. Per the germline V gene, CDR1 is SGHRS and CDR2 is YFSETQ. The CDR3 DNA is TGCGCCAGCAGCTCCTCAGATACGCAGTATTTT. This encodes CASSSSDTQYF. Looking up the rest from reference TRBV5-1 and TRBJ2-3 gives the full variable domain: KAGVTQTPRYLIKTRGQQVTLSCSPISGHRSVSWYQQTPGQGLQFLFEYFSETQRNKGNFPGRFSGRQFSNSRSEMNVSTLELGDSALYLCASSSSDTQYFGPGTRLTVL.